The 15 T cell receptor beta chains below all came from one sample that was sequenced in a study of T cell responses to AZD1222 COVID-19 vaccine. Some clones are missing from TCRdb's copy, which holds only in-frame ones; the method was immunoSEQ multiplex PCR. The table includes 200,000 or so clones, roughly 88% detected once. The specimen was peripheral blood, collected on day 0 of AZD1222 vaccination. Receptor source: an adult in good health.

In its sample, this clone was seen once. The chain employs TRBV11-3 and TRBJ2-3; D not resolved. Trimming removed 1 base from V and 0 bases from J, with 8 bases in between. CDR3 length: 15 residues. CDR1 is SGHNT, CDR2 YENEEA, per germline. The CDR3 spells CASSLGSVSTDTQYF. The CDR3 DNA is TGTGCCAGCAGCTTAGGGTCGGTTAGCACAGATACGCAGTATTTT.

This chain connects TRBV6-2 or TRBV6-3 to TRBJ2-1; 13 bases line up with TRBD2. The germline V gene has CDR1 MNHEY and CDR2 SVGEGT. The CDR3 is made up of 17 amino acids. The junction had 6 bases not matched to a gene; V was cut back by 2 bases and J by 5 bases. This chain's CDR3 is CASSYARGLAGDNEQFF. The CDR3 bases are TGTGCCAGCAGTTACGCCCGCGGACTAGCGGGGGACAATGAGCAGTTCTTC.

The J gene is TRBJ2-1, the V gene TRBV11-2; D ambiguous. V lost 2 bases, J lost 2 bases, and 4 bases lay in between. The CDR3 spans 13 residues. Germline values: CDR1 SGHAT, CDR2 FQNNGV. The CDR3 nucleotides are TGTGCCAGCAGCTTACTAGCCTACAATGAGCAGTTCTTC. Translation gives CASSLLAYNEQFF.

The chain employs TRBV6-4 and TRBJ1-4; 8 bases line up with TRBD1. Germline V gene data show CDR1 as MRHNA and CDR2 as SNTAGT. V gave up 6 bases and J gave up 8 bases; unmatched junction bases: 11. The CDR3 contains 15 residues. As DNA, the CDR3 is TGTGCCAGCAGGGATGGGGGACAGGAAGGCGAAAAACTGTTTTTT. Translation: CASRDGGQEGEKLFF.

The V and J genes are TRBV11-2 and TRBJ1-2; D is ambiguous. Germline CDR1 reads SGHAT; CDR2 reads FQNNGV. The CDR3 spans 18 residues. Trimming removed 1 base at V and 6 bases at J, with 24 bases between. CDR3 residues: CASSLGREGSFRANGYTF. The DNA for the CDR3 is TGTGCCAGCAGCTTAGGGCGCGAAGGGTCCTTTCGAGCCAATGGCTACACCTTC.

For the CDR3, the DNA is TGTGCCACCAGCAGAGGGCTCGGGGCCAGCACAGATACGCAGTATTTT. Amino acid sequence: CATSRGLGASTDTQYF. The chain joins TRBV15 to TRBJ2-3; the D gene could be TRBD1 or TRBD2 (5 bases each). The germline gives CDR1 LNHNV, CDR2 YYDKDF (reference sequence). V was shortened by 1 base and J by 0 bases, with 11 bases between the two germline ends. The CDR3 length is 16 residues.

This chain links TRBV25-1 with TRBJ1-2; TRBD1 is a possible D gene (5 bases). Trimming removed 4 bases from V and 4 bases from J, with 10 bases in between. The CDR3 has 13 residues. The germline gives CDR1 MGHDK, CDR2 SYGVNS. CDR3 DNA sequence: TGTGCCAGCAGTGGGGGCCTCACCTATGGCTACACCTTC. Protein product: CASSGGLTYGYTF.

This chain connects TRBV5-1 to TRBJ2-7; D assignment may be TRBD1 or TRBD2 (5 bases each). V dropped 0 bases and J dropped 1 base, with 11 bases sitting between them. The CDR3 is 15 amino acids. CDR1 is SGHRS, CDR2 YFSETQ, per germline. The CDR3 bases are TGCGCCAGCAGCTTGGGGGGGAGCCCGTCCTACGAGCAGTACTTC. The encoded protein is CASSLGGSPSYEQYF.

The CDR3 here is CASSPPRDNLFSGYTF. DNA for the CDR3: TGTGCCAGCAGTCCCCCCCGGGACAATCTTTTTTCTGGCTACACCTTC. The V gene is TRBV28, the J gene TRBJ1-2, with a tentative D call TRBD1 (6 bases). Per the germline V gene, CDR1 is MDHEN and CDR2 is SYDVKM. This CDR3 comprises 16 residues. The ends were cut back, 5 bases at V and 7 bases at J, with 23 bases in the middle.

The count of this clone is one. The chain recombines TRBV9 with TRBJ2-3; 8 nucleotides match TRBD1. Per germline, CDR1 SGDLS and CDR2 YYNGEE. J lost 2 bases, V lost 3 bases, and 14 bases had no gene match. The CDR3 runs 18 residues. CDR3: CASSERFGTGASTDTQYF. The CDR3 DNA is TGTGCCAGCAGCGAGAGGTTTGGGACAGGAGCGTCCACAGATACGCAGTATTTT.

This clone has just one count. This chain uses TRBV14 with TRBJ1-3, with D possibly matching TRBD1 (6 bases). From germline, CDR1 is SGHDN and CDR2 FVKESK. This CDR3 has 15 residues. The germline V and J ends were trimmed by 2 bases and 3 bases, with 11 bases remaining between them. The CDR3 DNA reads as TGTGCCAGCAGCCAATTGGCAGGGGATGGAAACACCATATATTTT. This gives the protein CASSQLAGDGNTIYF.

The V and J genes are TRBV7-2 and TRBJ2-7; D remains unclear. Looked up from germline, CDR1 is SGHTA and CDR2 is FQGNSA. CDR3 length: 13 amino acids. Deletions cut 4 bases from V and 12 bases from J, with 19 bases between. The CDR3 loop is CASSSLPGNSPYF. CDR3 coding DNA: TGTGCCAGCAGCTCCCTCCCCGGAAATAGCCCGTACTTC.

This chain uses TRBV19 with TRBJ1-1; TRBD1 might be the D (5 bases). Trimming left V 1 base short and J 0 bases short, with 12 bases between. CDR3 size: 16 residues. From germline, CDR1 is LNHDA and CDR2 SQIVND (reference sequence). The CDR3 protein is CASSIVGTRMNTEAFF. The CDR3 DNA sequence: TGTGCCAGTAGTATAGTGGGGACCCGAATGAACACTGAAGCTTTCTTT.

The CDR3 spells CASSLDPQGHPYEQYF. The CDR3 region has the DNA TGTGCCAGCAGCTTAGATCCACAGGGACATCCCTACGAGCAGTACTTC. The gene calls are TRBV11-2 and TRBJ2-7, with a tentative D call TRBD1 (6 bases). This CDR3 region has 16 residues. The ends were cut back, 0 bases at V and 2 bases at J, with 14 bases in the middle. Germline V lookup: CDR1 SGHAT, CDR2 FQNNGV.

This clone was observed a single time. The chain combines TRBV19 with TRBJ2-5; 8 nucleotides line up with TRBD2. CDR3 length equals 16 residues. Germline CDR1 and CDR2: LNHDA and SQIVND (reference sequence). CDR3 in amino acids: CAQNGGVRWYQETQYF. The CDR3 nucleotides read TGTGCTCAAAACGGGGGGGTCCGATGGTACCAAGAGACCCAGTACTTC.